The 2 T cell receptor beta chains below all came from one sample that was sequenced in a study of CD8 T cells in ankylosing spondylitis. TCRdb called the 5' RACE reads again in MiXCR, with one record for every CDR3 protein. The data show around 75,000 distinct CDR3 sequences, with less than 6% seen just once and around 2% held by the top ten. Sequencing was carried out using blood, either unsorted or a sorted T cell fraction (not recorded which). The receptors were gathered from a male donor with ankylosing spondylitis or in good health (not recorded which).

This clonotype has a count of ten or more. V usage is TRBV11-3 and J usage is TRBJ1-1; no clear D gene. Trimming removed 0 bases at V and 2 bases at J, with 7 bases between. Per germline, CDR1 SGHNT and CDR2 YENEEA. The CDR3 covers 14 residues. Written as DNA, the CDR3 is TGTGCCAGCAGCTTAGACGGCTCAAACACTGAAGCTTTCTTT. It yields the protein CASSLDGSNTEAFF.

This clonotype was seen repeatedly, ten times or more. The genes are TRBV7-3 and TRBJ2-2, with D possibly TRBD2 on 7 matching bases. CDR3 size: 15 residues. CDR1 and CDR2 from the germline V gene are SGHTA and FQGTGA. V was clipped by 3 bases and J by 5 bases, with 13 bases between them. The CDR3 protein is CASSFQGGTTGELFF. CDR3 in DNA: TGTGCCAGCAGCTTCCAGGGAGGGACAACCGGGGAGCTGTTTTTT.